This is a list of T cell receptor beta chains from one sample in a study of a mutant IDH1 vaccine in newly diagnosed glioma. For these TCRs, the target antigens are not known. The repertoire was sequenced with immunoSEQ multiplex PCR; TCRdb's copy has only in-frame clones and lacks some. This sample has about 48,000 clones, with roughly four fifths found just once. The sample consisted of PBMCs, taken from a glioma patient whose treatment included an IDH1 peptide vaccine. These receptors came from a man between 35 and 55 years old with glioma. Each CDR3 is given with its conserved first and last residue. A D gene is named only where the DNA matches it firmly. Clone size, where shown, is once, few, many, or a class for clones that have expanded.

12	TRBV6-5	-	TRBJ2-5	-	TGTGCCAGCGGCAGGGCCCAAGAGACCCAGTACTTC	CASGRAQETQYF
15	TRBV6-1	TRBD2	TRBJ2-2	-	TGTGCCAGCAAGGGACTAGCGGGAGTAACCGGGGAGCTGTTTTTT	CASKGLAGVTGELFF
15	TRBV19	TRBD1	TRBJ1-5	-	TGTGCCAGTTCTAACGGACAGGGAGGAGGACAGCCCCAGCATTTT	CASSNGQGGGQPQHF
10	TRBV29-1	-	TRBJ1-1	-	TGCAGCGTTGTAAACACTGAAGCTTTCTTT	CSVVNTEAFF
16	TRBV5-1	-	TRBJ2-7	-	TGCGCCAGCAGCCTGGATCTGGGAGCCCCATCCTACGAGCAGTACTTC	CASSLDLGAPSYEQYF
17	TRBV10-3	TRBD2	TRBJ2-2	-	TGTGCCATCAATGGACTAGCGGGAGGGCCGGGCACCGGGGAGCTGTTTTTT	CAINGLAGGPGTGELFF
15	TRBV19	-	TRBJ1-5	-	TGTGCCAGTAGGGGAGCGCGGGACAGCAATCAGCCCCAGCATTTT	CASRGARDSNQPQHF
16	TRBV5-4	TRBD1	TRBJ1-2	once	TGTGCCAGCAGCCGAAAAGACAGGGGACTGGGCTATGGCTACACCTTC	CASSRKDRGLGYGYTF
14	TRBV19	TRBD1	TRBJ2-7	-	TGTGCCAGTAGTCCGGGACAGGGGGCATACGAGCAGTACTTC	CASSPGQGAYEQYF
13	TRBV7-8	-	TRBJ1-1	-	TGTGCCAGCAGCCTAGGGGGGACGACTGAAGCTTTCTTT	CASSLGGTTEAFF
13	TRBV5-4	-	TRBJ2-3	-	TGTGCCAGCAGCTCCCCTCCAGGAGATACGCAGTATTTT	CASSSPPGDTQYF
13	TRBV5-1	-	TRBJ2-7	-	TGCGCCAGCAGCTTGGTCGTCGGTGGCGAGCAGTACTTC	CASSLVVGGEQYF
14	TRBV19	TRBD2	TRBJ2-2	-	TGTGCCAGTAGGAAGCGGGAGGGAACCGGGGAGCTGTTTTTT	CASRKREGTGELFF
14	TRBV19	TRBD1	TRBJ2-1	-	TGTGCCAGTAGTATCCGGACAGGGTCTTATGAGCAGTTCTTC	CASSIRTGSYEQFF